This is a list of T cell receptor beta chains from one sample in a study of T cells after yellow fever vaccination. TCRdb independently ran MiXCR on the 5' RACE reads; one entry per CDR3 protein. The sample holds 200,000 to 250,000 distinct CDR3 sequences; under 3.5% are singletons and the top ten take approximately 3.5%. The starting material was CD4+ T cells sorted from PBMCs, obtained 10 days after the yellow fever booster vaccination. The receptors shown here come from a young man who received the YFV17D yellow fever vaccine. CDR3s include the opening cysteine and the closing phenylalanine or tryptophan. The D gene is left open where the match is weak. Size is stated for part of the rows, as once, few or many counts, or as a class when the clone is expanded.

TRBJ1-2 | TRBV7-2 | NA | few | TGTGCCAGCAGCCCACTTAGGACAGCCCCTAACTATGGCTACACCTTC | CASSPLRTAPNYGYTF
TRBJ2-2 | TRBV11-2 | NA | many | TGTGCCAGCACGGTGGAGGGGCCGTACACCGGGGAGCTGTTTTTT | CASTVEGPYTGELFF
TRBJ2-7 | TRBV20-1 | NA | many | TGCAGTGCTAGACTCGGAAGCTCCTACGAGCAGTACTTC | CSARLGSSYEQYF
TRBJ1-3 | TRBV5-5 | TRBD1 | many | TGTGCCAGCACCTTGGGGACAGGGAGGAACACCATATATTTT | CASTLGTGRNTIYF
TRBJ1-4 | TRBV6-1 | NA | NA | TGTGCCAGCAGTGATGGGGGCGGGGATGAAAAACTGTTTTTT | CASSDGGGDEKLFF
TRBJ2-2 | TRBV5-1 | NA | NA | TGCGCCAGCAGCAGGAAGGTCGGTTCAGGGGTGAGCGCCGGGGAGCTGTTTTTT | CASSRKVGSGVSAGELFF
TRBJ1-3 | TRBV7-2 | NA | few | TGTGCCAGCAGCCTGGACACTCTCGCAGGAAACACCATATATTTT | CASSLDTLAGNTIYF
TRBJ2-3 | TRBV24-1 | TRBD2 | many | TGTGCCGCAACTAGCGGGGGTGCAGATACGCAGTATTTT | CAATSGGADTQYF
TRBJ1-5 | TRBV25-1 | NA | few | TGTGCCAGCAGTGAAGGCAGGGGCAATCAGCCCCAGCATTTT | CASSEGRGNQPQHF
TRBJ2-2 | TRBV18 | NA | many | TGTGCCAGCTCAGAAACCGGGGAGCTGTTTTTT | CASSETGELFF
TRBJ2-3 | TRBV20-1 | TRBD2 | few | TGCAGTGCCCAACTAGCGGGGGGGCTCGGGACGCAGTATTTT | CSAQLAGGLGTQYF
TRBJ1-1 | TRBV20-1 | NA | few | TGCAGTGCGCCCCCGGGTGGTGACACTGAAGCTTTCTTT | CSAPPGGDTEAFF
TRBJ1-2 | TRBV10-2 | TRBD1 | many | TGCGCCAGCAGTTCTACAGGGGTCTCTGGCTACACCTTC | CASSSTGVSGYTF
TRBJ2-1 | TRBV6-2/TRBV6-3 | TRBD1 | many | TGTGCCAGCAGCTCCCGACAGGGGAATGAGCAGTTCTTC | CASSSRQGNEQFF
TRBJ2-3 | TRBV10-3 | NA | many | TGTGCCATCAGTGAGGTGGGGGCAGGAACAGATACGCAGTATTTT | CAISEVGAGTDTQYF
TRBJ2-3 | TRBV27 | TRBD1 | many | TGTGCCAGCAGCCTACACAGACAGGGACCCTCTCCCGGTACGCAGTATTTT | CASSLHRQGPSPGTQYF
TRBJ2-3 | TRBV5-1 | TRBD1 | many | TGCGCCAGCAGCTTGTCTGTGGGACAGATGACGCAGTATTTT | CASSLSVGQMTQYF
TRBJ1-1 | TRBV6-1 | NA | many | TGTGCCAGCAGTAGGTATCTCACTGAAGCTTTCTTT | CASSRYLTEAFF
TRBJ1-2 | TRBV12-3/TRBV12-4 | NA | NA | TGTGCCAGCAGTTTACTGTCAGCCCATGGCTACACCTTC | CASSLLSAHGYTF
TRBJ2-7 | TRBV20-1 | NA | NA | TGCAGTGCAGCGGGGACAGGACCTTTCTACGAGCAGTACTTC | CSAAGTGPFYEQYF
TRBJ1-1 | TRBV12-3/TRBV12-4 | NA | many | TGTGCCAGCAGTTTGGAGGGTGGTGTAACTGAAGCTTTCTTT | CASSLEGGVTEAFF
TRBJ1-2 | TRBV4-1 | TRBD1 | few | TGCGCCAGCAGCCAACCTACCCGTCGACAGGGACTGAGGGGCTACACCTTC | CASSQPTRRQGLRGYTF
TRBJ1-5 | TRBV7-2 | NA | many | TGTGCCAGCAGCTTTGAGTGGGGAGGGTCGCCCCAGCATTTT | CASSFEWGGSPQHF
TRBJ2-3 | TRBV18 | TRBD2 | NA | TGTGCCAGCTCACCCGCGCTAGCGGGGAGCACAGATACGCAGTATTTT | CASSPALAGSTDTQYF
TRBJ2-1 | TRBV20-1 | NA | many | TGCAGTGCTATGCGACAGAACAATGAGCAGTTCTTC | CSAMRQNNEQFF
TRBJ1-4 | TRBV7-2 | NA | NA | TGTGCCAGCAGCTTAGGAGGATCCAGGAATGAAAAACTGTTTTTT | CASSLGGSRNEKLFF
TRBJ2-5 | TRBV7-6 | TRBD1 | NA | TGTGCCAGCAGCCAAAGGACAGGCCAAGAGACCCAGTACTTC | CASSQRTGQETQYF
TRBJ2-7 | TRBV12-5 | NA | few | TGTGCTAGTGGCAACAGGGACTCCTACGAGCAGTACTTC | CASGNRDSYEQYF
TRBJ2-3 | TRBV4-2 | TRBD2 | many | TGTGCCAGCAGCCTGGGACTAGCTGAGGGCACAGATACGCAGTATTTT | CASSLGLAEGTDTQYF
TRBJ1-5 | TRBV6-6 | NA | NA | TGTGCCAGCAGTTACCGCGATGGCGGCAATCAGCCCCAGCATTTT | CASSYRDGGNQPQHF
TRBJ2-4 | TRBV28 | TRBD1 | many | TGTGCCAGCAGTTTAGGGGCGGCAGGGGGCAACATTCAGTACTTC | CASSLGAAGGNIQYF
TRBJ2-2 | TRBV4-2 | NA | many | TGTGCCAGCAGCCAAACCACAGGGTTTAGCGGGGAGCTGTTTTTT | CASSQTTGFSGELFF
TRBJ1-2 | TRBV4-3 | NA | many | TGCGCCAGCAGCCATGAGGGGAACTATGGCTACACCTTC | CASSHEGNYGYTF
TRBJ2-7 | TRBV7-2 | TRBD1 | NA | TGTGCCAGCAGCTTAGCGAGTCAGGGGGCCTACGAGCAGTACTTC | CASSLASQGAYEQYF
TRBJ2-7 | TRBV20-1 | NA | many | TGCAGTGCTAGAGATGGGACCAAACGCCACGAGCAGTACTTC | CSARDGTKRHEQYF
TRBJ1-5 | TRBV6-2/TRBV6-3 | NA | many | TGTGCCAGCAGTTACACCTATCAGCCCCAGCATTTT | CASSYTYQPQHF
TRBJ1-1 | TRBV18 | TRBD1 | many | TGTGCCAGCTCACCACGACAGGGGGGGAACACTGAAGCTTTCTTT | CASSPRQGGNTEAFF
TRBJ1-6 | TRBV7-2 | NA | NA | TGTGCCAGCAGCTCGGACTTTAATTCACCCCTCCACTTT | CASSSDFNSPLHF
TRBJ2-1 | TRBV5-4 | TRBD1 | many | TGTGCCAGCACACCCGGGACAGGGCACAATGAGCAGTTCTTC | CASTPGTGHNEQFF